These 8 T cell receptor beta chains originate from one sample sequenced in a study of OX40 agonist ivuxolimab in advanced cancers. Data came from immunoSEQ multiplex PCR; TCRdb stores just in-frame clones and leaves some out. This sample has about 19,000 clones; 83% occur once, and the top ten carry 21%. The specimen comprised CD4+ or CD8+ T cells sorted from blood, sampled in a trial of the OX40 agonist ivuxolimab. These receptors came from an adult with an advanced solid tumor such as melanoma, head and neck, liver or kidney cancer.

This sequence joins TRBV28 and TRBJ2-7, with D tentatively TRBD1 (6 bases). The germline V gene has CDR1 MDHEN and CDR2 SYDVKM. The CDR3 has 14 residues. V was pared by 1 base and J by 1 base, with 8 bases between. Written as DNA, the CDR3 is TGTGCCAGCAGTTTATCGACAGGATCCTACGAGCAGTACTTC. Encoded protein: CASSLSTGSYEQYF.

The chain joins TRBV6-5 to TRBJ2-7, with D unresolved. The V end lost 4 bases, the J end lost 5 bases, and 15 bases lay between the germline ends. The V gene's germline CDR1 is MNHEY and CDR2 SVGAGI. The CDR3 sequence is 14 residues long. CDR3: CASSSSTWADEQYF. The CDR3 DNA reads TGTGCCAGCAGTTCCTCGACTTGGGCTGACGAGCAGTACTTC.

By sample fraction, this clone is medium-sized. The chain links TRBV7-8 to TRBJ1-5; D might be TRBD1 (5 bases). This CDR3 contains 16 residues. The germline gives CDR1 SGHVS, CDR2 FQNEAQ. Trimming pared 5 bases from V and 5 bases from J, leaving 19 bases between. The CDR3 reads CASSRRSGGGYQPQHF. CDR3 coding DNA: TGTGCCAGCAGCCGCCGGTCCGGGGGAGGATATCAGCCCCAGCATTTT.

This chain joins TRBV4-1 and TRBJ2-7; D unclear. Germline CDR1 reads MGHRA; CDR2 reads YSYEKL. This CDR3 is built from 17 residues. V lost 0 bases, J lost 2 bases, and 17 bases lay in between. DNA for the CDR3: TGCGCCAGCAGCCAAGAAGATTACGCTATTAGTACCTACGAGCAGTACTTC. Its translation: CASSQEDYAISTYEQYF.

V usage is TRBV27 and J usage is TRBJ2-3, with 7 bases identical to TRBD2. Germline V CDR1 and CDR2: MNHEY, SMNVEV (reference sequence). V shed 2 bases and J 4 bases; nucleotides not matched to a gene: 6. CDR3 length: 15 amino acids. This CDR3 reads CASSLTGGGPDTQYF. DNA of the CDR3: TGTGCCAGCAGTTTAACGGGAGGAGGACCAGATACGCAGTATTTT.

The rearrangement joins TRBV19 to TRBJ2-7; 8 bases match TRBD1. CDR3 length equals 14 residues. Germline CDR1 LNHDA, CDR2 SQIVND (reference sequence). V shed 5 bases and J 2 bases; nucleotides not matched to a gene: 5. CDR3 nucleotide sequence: TGTGCCAGTAGTCATCCGGGACAGGCCTACGAGCAGTACTTC. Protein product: CASSHPGQAYEQYF.

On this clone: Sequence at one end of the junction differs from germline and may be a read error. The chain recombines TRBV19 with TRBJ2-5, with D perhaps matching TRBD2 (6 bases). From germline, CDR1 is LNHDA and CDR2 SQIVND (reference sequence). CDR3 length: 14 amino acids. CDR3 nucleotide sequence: TGTGCCAGTAGTTTAGAATCTTCCGGGGGGACCCAGTACTTC. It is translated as CASSLESSGGTQYF.

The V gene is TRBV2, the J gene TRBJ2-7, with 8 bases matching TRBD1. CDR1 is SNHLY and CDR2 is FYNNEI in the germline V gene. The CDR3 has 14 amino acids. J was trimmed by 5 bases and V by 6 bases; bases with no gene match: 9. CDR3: CASSPGQGTNEQYF. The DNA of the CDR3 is TGTGCCAGCAGCCCAGGACAGGGTACCAACGAGCAGTACTTC.